Following are 15 T cell receptor beta chains from one sample sequenced in a study of OX40 agonist ivuxolimab in advanced cancers. Method: immunoSEQ multiplex PCR; TCRdb's copy keeps in-frame clones and lacks some. The sample has 35,000 to 45,000 clones, around 89% seen once. The sample in question was CD4+ or CD8+ T cells sorted from blood, obtained in a trial of the OX40 agonist ivuxolimab. The source is an adult with an advanced solid tumor such as melanoma, head and neck, liver or kidney cancer.

The rearrangement links TRBV27 to TRBJ1-5; D unresolved. V shed 3 bases and J shed 3 bases, with 12 bases lying between them. This CDR3 is built from 15 residues. The germline V gene encodes CDR1 MNHEY and CDR2 SMNVEV (reference sequence). As DNA, the CDR3 is TGTGCCAGCAGTTTCCGGACCAACTACAATCAGCCCCAGCATTTT. This codes for CASSFRTNYNQPQHF.

The chain combines TRBV15 with TRBJ2-2; 13 nucleotides align to TRBD2. With V trimmed by 3 bases and J by 11 bases, 12 bases remained unmatched. Germline CDR1 LNHNV, CDR2 YYDKDF (reference sequence). This CDR3 has 17 residues. The CDR3 sequence: CATSSPLRTSGSSELFF. The CDR3 DNA reads TGTGCCACCAGCAGCCCCCTCCGGACTAGCGGGAGCTCCGAGCTGTTTTTT.

The V and J genes are TRBV29-1 and TRBJ1-2; TRBD1 agrees at 8 bases. CDR1 SQVTM and CDR2 ANQGSEA come from the germline V gene. V lost 0 bases, J lost 5 bases, and 11 bases stayed unmatched. The CDR3 runs to 16 residues. The CDR3 region has the DNA TGCAGCGTTGAAGATATCGGCCCAGGGGGCAGGTATGGCTACACCTTC. Translated: CSVEDIGPGGRYGYTF.

This chain joins TRBV30 and TRBJ1-1; D call uncertain. The germline V gene has CDR1 GTSNPN and CDR2 SVGIG (reference sequence). The V and J ends lost 8 bases and 1 base respectively, with 14 bases between them. This CDR3 has 13 residues. The CDR3, as DNA: TGTGCCCTCCCCCCGGAGAGGAACACTGAAGCTTTCTTT. It yields the protein CALPPERNTEAFF.

Of note for this clone: The junction differs from germline at one of its ends, possibly a read error. The genes are TRBV7-7 and TRBJ2-1; either TRBD1 or TRBD2 may supply D (6 bases each). This CDR3 region has 15 residues. Germline CDR1 is SSHAT and CDR2 is FNYEAQ (reference sequence). For the CDR3, the DNA is TGTGCTAGCAGCTTAGGGGGGCACTCCTACAATGAGCAGTTCTTC. The encoded protein is CASSLGGHSYNEQFF. Full variable domain (missing parts from reference TRBV7-7 and TRBJ2-1): GAGVSQSPRYKVTKRGQDVTLRCDPISSHATLYWYQQALGQGPEFLTYFNYEAQPDKSGLPSDRFSAERPEGSISTLTIQRTEQRDSAMYRCASSLGGHSYNEQFFGPGTRLTVL.

This chain links TRBV19 with TRBJ2-2, with D possibly matching TRBD2 (6 bases). Germline assignment: CDR1 LNHDA and CDR2 SQIVND (reference sequence). With 2 bases removed from V and 10 bases from J, the gap between germline ends came to 11 bases. The CDR3 is 13 residues long. The CDR3 protein is CASSISGTAELFF. For the CDR3, the DNA is TGTGCCAGTAGTATATCAGGGACTGCGGAGCTGTTTTTT.

V is TRBV6-5 and J is TRBJ2-2, with 7 nucleotides matching TRBD1. Germline assignment: CDR1 MNHEY and CDR2 SVGAGI. Unmatched junction bases numbered 6, after V lost 4 bases and J lost 4 bases. This CDR3 spans 15 amino acids. CDR3 region: CASSSLTGTTGELFF. CDR3 coding DNA: TGTGCCAGCAGTTCCTTGACAGGGACCACCGGGGAGCTGTTTTTT.

CDR3 protein: CASSSRDLGSYNEQFF. CDR3 coding DNA: TGTGCCAGCAGCTCCCGGGACCTAGGCTCCTACAATGAGCAGTTCTTC. The gene calls are TRBV11-2 and TRBJ2-1; D might be TRBD1 or TRBD2, each matching 5 bases. Trimming pared 4 bases from V and 0 bases from J, leaving 13 bases between. The CDR3 loop spans 16 amino acids. Germline values: CDR1 SGHAT, CDR2 FQNNGV.

This clone was seen a handful of times. The CDR3, as DNA: TGTGCCAGCAGTTTATTCGGGCAGAATGTCGACGAGCAGTACTTC. Encoded protein: CASSLFGQNVDEQYF. This rearrangement joins TRBV27 to TRBJ2-7, with no clear D. In germline, CDR1 is MNHEY, CDR2 SMNVEV (reference sequence). This CDR3 has 15 amino acids. Trimming cost V 1 base and J 5 bases, with 15 bases left between them.

The chain joins TRBV9 to TRBJ2-2; D remains ambiguous. The CDR3 has 17 amino acids. Trimming removed 1 base from V and 1 base from J, with 14 bases in between. Germline CDR1 reads SGDLS; CDR2 reads YYNGEE. The CDR3 DNA reads TGTGCCAGCAGCGTATCGACCGTCGCGATGAACACCGGGGAGCTGTTTTTT. Its translation is CASSVSTVAMNTGELFF.

This clone appeared a single time. The chain couples TRBV13 to TRBJ2-5, with 8 bases identical to TRBD2. Matching the DNA end better, TRBJ2-7 makes the J call doubtful. The germline V gene encodes CDR1 PRHDT and CDR2 FYEKMQ (reference sequence). The CDR3 is 12 residues long. The CDR3 spells CASSSAGDEQYF. The CDR3 DNA is TGTGCCAGCAGCTCAGCGGGGGACGAGCAGTACTTC.

The chain carries TRBV11-1 and TRBJ2-3; D is unclear. CDR3 size: 14 residues. Trimming cost V 5 bases and J 5 bases, with 14 bases left between them. CDR1 SGHAT and CDR2 FQDESV come from the germline V gene (reference sequence). CDR3 sequence reads: CASSPGFVGDTQYF. The DNA of the CDR3 is TGTGCCAGCAGCCCTGGCTTTGTTGGAGATACGCAGTATTTT.

J is TRBJ2-3 and V is TRBV7-6; D possibly corresponds to TRBD1 (5 bases). In germline, CDR1 is SGHVS, CDR2 FNYEAQ. The length of the CDR3 is 15 residues. The V end was cut by 5 bases, the J end by 1 base, with 13 bases between. The CDR3 sequence: CASSRLQTGTDTQYF. In nucleotides, the CDR3 is TGTGCCAGCAGCCGACTCCAGACAGGCACAGATACGCAGTATTTT. The whole variable domain, filled in from reference TRBV7-6 and TRBJ2-3, reads GAGVSQSPRYKVTKRGQDVALRCDPISGHVSLYWYRQALGQGPEFLTYFNYEAQQDKSGLPNDRFSAERPEGSISTLTIQRTEQRDSAMYRCASSRLQTGTDTQYFGPGTRLTVL.

There are a few counts of this clone. The rearrangement joins TRBV7-8 to TRBJ2-2; tentatively, D is TRBD2 (6 bases). Germline V gives CDR1 SGHVS, CDR2 FQNEAQ. The CDR3 has 16 residues. With 5 bases removed from V and 3 bases from J, the gap between germline ends came to 16 bases. The chain's CDR3 is CASSPMGGGDTGELFF. CDR3 nucleotides: TGTGCCAGCAGCCCCATGGGGGGTGGAGACACCGGGGAGCTGTTTTTT.

CDR3 protein: CASQSSGGRDEQYF. DNA for the CDR3: TGTGCCAGCCAAAGCTCGGGCGGGAGGGACGAGCAGTACTTC. V gene TRBV2 combines with J gene TRBJ2-7, with 9 positions matching TRBD2. V was pared by 8 bases and J by 5 bases, with 10 bases of the junction left unmatched. The CDR3 has 14 amino acids. Germline V gene data show CDR1 as SNHLY and CDR2 as FYNNEI.